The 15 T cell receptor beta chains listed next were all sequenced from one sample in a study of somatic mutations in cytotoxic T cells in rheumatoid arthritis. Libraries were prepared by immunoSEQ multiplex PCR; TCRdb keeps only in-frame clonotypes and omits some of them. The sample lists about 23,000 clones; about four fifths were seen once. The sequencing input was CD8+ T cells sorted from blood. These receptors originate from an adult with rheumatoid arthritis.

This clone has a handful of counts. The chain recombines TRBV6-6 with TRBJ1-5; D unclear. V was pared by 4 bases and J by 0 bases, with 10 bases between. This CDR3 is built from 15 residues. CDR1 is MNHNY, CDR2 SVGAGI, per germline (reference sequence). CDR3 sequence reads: CASSFRPYSNQPQHF. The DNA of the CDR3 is TGTGCCAGCAGTTTCCGTCCGTATAGCAATCAGCCCCAGCATTTT.

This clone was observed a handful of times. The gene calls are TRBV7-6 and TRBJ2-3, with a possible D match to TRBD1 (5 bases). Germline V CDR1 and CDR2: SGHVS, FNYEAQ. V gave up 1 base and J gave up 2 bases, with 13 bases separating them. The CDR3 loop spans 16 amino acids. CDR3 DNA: TGTGCCAGCAGCTTAGAGGCGGAGACAGACACAGATACGCAGTATTTT. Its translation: CASSLEAETDTDTQYF.

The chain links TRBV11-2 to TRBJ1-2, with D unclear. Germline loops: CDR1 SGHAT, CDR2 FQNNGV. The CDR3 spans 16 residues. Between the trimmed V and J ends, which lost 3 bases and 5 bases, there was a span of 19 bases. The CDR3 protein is CASSFTPGGDHYGYTF. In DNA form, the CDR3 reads TGTGCCAGCAGCTTCACCCCAGGCGGGGATCATTATGGCTACACCTTC.

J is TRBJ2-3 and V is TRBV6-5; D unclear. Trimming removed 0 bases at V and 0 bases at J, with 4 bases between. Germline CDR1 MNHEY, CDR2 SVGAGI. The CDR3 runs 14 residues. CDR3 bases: TGTGCCAGCAGTTACTCGGGAAGCACAGATACGCAGTATTTT. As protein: CASSYSGSTDTQYF.

Here the CDR3 reads CASSPGGDHEQYF. CDR3 DNA: TGTGCCAGTAGTCCCGGGGGAGACCACGAGCAGTACTTC. The chain has TRBV19 and TRBJ2-7, with D perhaps TRBD2 (6 bases). V lost 5 bases and J 5 bases, leaving 13 bases between the germline ends. The germline V gene encodes CDR1 LNHDA and CDR2 SQIVND (reference sequence). This CDR3 comprises 13 residues.

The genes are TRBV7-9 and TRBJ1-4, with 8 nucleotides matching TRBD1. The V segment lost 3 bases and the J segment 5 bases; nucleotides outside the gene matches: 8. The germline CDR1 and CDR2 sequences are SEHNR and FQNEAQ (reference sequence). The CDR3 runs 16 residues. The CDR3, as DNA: TGTGCCAGCAGCTTGGTACTGGACAGGGCGAATGAAAAACTGTTTTTT. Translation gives CASSLVLDRANEKLFF. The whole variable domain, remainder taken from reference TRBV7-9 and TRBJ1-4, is DTGVSQNPRHKITKRGQNVTFRCDPISEHNRLYWYRQTLGQGPEFLTYFQNEAQLEKSRLLSDRFSAERPKGSFSTLEIQRTEQGDSAMYLCASSLVLDRANEKLFFGSGTQLSVL.

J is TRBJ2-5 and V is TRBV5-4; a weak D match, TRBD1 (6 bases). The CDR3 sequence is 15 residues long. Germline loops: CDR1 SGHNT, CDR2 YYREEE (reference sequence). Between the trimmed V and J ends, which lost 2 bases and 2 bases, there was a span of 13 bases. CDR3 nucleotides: TGTGCCAGCAGCTTTTGGGGGCGGAGTCAAGAGACCCAGTACTTC. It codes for CASSFWGRSQETQYF.

CDR3 sequence: CATSRDRAGLDEQFF. CDR3 in DNA: TGTGCCACCAGCAGAGATCGGGCGGGCCTGGATGAGCAGTTCTTC. This chain uses TRBV15 with TRBJ2-1, with D possibly being TRBD2 (5 bases). Trimming took 0 bases from V and 8 from J, leaving 14 bases between them. The germline CDR1 and CDR2 sequences are LNHNV and YYDKDF (reference sequence). CDR3 length equals 15 residues.

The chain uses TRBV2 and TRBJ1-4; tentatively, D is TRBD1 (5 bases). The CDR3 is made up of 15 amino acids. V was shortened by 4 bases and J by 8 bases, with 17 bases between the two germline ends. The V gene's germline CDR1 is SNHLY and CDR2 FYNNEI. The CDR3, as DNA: TGTGCCAGCAGTGCTTCGAAGGGGACGGGGGAAAAACTGTTTTTT. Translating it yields CASSASKGTGEKLFF.

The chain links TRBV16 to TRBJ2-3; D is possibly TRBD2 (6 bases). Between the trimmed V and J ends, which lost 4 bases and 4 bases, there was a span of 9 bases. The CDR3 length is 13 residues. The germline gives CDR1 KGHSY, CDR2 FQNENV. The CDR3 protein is CASSLWGADTQYF. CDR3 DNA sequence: TGTGCCAGCAGCCTGTGGGGGGCAGATACGCAGTATTTT.

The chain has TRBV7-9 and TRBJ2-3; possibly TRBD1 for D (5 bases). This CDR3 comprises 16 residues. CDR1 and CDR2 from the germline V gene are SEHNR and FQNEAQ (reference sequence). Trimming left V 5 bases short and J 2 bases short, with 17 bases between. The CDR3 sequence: CASSLSLGALTDTQYF. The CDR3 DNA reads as TGTGCCAGCAGCCTGTCGTTAGGGGCACTCACAGATACGCAGTATTTT.

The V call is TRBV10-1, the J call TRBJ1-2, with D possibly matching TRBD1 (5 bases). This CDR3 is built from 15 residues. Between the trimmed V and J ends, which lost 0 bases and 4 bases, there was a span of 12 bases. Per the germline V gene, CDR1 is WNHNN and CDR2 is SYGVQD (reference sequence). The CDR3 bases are TGCGCCAGCAGTGAGTCGCGTCAGGGAGGCTATGGCTACACCTTC. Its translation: CASSESRQGGYGYTF.

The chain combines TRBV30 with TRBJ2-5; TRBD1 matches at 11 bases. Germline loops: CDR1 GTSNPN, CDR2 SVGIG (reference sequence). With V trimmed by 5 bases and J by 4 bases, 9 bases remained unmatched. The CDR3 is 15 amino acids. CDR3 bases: TGTGCCTGGTCCACCTGGGACAGGGGGGGAGAGACCCAGTACTTC. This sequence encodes CAWSTWDRGGETQYF.

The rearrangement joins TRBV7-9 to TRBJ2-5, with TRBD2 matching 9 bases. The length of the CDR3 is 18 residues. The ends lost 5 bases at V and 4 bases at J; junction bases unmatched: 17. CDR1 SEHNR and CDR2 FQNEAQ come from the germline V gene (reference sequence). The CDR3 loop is CASSPRVGREGPRETQYF. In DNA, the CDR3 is TGTGCCAGCAGCCCGCGAGTCGGGCGGGAGGGCCCCAGAGAGACCCAGTACTTC. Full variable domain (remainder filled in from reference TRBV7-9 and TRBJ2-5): DTGVSQNPRHKITKRGQNVTFRCDPISEHNRLYWYRQTLGQGPEFLTYFQNEAQLEKSRLLSDRFSAERPKGSFSTLEIQRTEQGDSAMYLCASSPRVGREGPRETQYFGPGTRLLVL.

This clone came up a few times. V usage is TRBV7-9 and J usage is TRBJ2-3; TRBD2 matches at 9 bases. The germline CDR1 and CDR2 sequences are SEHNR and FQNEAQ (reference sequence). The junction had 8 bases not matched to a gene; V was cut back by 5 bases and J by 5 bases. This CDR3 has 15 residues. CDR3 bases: TGTGCCAGCAGCAGCCCGACTAGCGGAAGAGATACGCAGTATTTT. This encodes CASSSPTSGRDTQYF.